Presented here are 13 T cell receptor beta chains from one specimen sequenced in a study of cytomegalovirus exposure and HLA in healthy donors. A multiplex PCR was run with 60 Vbeta primers and 13 Jbeta primers. The table came from immunoSEQ multiplex PCR; TCRdb's copy has only in-frame clones and leaves some out. Of 200,000 or so clones in the sample, 76% are singletons; the top ten hold around 0.63%. Source material: PBMCs. Receptor source: a man aged 18 to 30 in good health and CMV-seronegative.

The rearrangement links TRBV11-2 to TRBJ1-1; a weak D match, TRBD1 (5 bases). With 6 bases removed from V and 4 bases from J, the gap between germline ends came to 12 bases. Germline CDR1 and CDR2: SGHAT and FQNNGV. This CDR3 is 13 amino acids long. DNA for the CDR3: TGTGCCAGCAGTTACGGGGGTCGCACTGAAGCTTTCTTT. Its protein is CASSYGGRTEAFF. The full variable domain, rest sourced from reference TRBV11-2 and TRBJ1-1, is EAGVAQSPRYKIIEKRQSVAFWCNPISGHATLYWYQQILGQGPKLLIQFQNNGVVDDSQLPKDRFSAERLKGVDSTLKIQPAKLEDSAVYLCASSYGGRTEAFFGQGTRLTVV.

To note about this clone: Other DNA sequences in this specimen translate into the identical CDR3. The rearrangement links TRBV7-8 to TRBJ2-2; D possibly corresponds to TRBD2 (5 bases). CDR3 length: 14 residues. The V end lost 3 bases, the J end lost 2 bases, and 7 bases lay between the germline ends. Germline CDR1 reads SGHVS; CDR2 reads FQNEAQ. The CDR3 region is CASSLGRNTGELFF. In nucleotides, the CDR3 is TGTGCCAGCAGCTTGGGGAGAAACACCGGGGAGCTGTTTTTT.

J is TRBJ1-2 and V is TRBV2; tentatively, D is TRBD1 (6 bases). The length of the CDR3 is 16 residues. The ends were cut back, 4 bases at V and 7 bases at J, with 22 bases in the middle. From germline, CDR1 is SNHLY and CDR2 FYNNEI. CDR3 sequence reads: CASSGPSAGARAGYTF. DNA of the CDR3: TGTGCCAGCAGTGGACCGTCGGCAGGGGCTCGTGCTGGCTACACCTTC.

The CDR3 bases are TGTGCCAGCAGTTTTGGACAGGATCAACCAAGCGAGCAGTACTTC. Translation: CASSFGQDQPSEQYF. The rearrangement uses TRBV6-1 and TRBJ2-7; 7 bases map to TRBD1. The length of the CDR3 is 15 residues. V lost 5 bases, J lost 6 bases, and 13 bases stayed unmatched. The germline CDR1 and CDR2 sequences are MNHNS and SASEGT.

The V and J genes are TRBV15 and TRBJ2-1; D may be TRBD1 (5 bases). The CDR3 spans 15 residues. CDR1 and CDR2 from the germline V gene are LNHNV and YYDKDF (reference sequence). Trimming cost V 2 bases and J 8 bases, with 16 bases left between them. CDR3 in amino acids: CATSRRQGQGDEQFF. Written as DNA, the CDR3 is TGTGCCACCAGCAGACGCCAGGGCCAAGGGGATGAGCAGTTCTTC. The whole variable domain, filled in from reference TRBV15 and TRBJ2-1, reads DAMVIQNPRYQVTQFGKPVTLSCSQTLNHNVMYWYQQKSSQAPKLLFHYYDKDFNNEADTPDNFQSRRPNTSFCFLDIRSPGLGDTAMYLCATSRRQGQGDEQFFGPGTRLTVL.

The chain couples TRBV9 to TRBJ2-1, with D perhaps matching TRBD1 (6 bases). Trimming took off 4 bases at V and 1 base at J, with 12 bases between the two ends. CDR3 length: 15 residues. The V gene's germline CDR1 is SGDLS and CDR2 YYNGEE. The CDR3 reads CASSPLQGSYNEQFF. CDR3 DNA: TGTGCCAGCAGCCCCCTCCAGGGGTCCTACAATGAGCAGTTCTTC.

The chain carries TRBV28 and TRBJ1-1, with no clear D. The CDR3 has 15 amino acids. Trimming left V 2 bases short and J 2 bases short, with 12 bases between. Germline-derived CDR1 and CDR2 are MDHEN and SYDVKM. The CDR3 spells CASSLRSILNTEAFF. CDR3 sequence (DNA): TGTGCCAGCAGTTTACGGTCCATACTAAACACTGAAGCTTTCTTT.

The chain uses TRBV7-8 and TRBJ1-2; D perhaps matches TRBD1 (6 bases). Germline CDR1 is SGHVS and CDR2 is FQNEAQ. V was clipped by 1 base and J by 8 bases, with 14 bases between them. CDR3 length equals 14 residues. The CDR3 spells CASSLETGWVGYTF. The CDR3 nucleotides are TGTGCCAGCAGCTTAGAAACAGGGTGGGTGGGCTACACCTTC.

The chain uses TRBV5-1 and TRBJ1-1; TRBD1 aligns across 7 bases. CDR1 is SGHRS and CDR2 is YFSETQ in the germline V gene. The junction had 11 bases not matched to a gene; V was cut back by 1 base and J by 2 bases. CDR3 size: 17 residues. The CDR3 DNA sequence: TGCGCCAGCAGCTTGCCGAAAAAACAGGGGACAAACACTGAAGCTTTCTTT. Protein sequence: CASSLPKKQGTNTEAFF.

CDR3 amino acids: CASSATGNQPQHF. The CDR3, as DNA: TGTGCCAGCAGTGCGACAGGCAATCAGCCCCAGCATTTT. The V gene is TRBV2, the J gene TRBJ1-5; D perhaps matches TRBD1 (5 bases). CDR1 SNHLY and CDR2 FYNNEI come from the germline V gene. Trimming took off 4 bases at V and 2 bases at J, with 6 bases between the two ends. The CDR3 consists of 13 residues. The whole variable domain, filled in from reference TRBV2 and TRBJ1-5, reads EPEVTQTPSHQVTQMGQEVILRCVPISNHLYFYWYRQILGQKVEFLVSFYNNEISEKSEIFDDQFSVERPDGSNFTLKIRSTKLEDSAMYFCASSATGNQPQHFGDGTRLSIL.

This clone appeared a few times. V gene TRBV6-1 combines with J gene TRBJ1-2; D is unresolved. From germline, CDR1 is MNHNS and CDR2 SASEGT. The germline V and J ends were trimmed by 2 bases and 8 bases, with 15 bases remaining between them. This CDR3 contains 14 residues. The CDR3 DNA reads TGTGCCAGCAGTGAAAGTAGGCGAGCCAGGGGCTACACCTTC. Translating gives CASSESRRARGYTF.

V usage is TRBV6-1 and J usage is TRBJ2-3; 7 bases align to TRBD2. Trimming removed 4 bases from V and 5 bases from J; junction bases left unmatched: 12. Germline CDR1 MNHNS, CDR2 SASEGT. This CDR3 is built from 16 residues. CDR3 protein: CASSAFSSGAQDTQYF. The DNA for the CDR3 is TGTGCCAGCAGTGCATTTTCTAGCGGAGCACAAGATACGCAGTATTTT.

V and J are TRBV28 and TRBJ1-2; no definite D call. This CDR3 has 14 residues. Germline V lookup: CDR1 MDHEN, CDR2 SYDVKM. Trimming pared 5 bases from V and 3 bases from J, leaving 13 bases between. CDR3 amino acids: CASSISGLDYGYTF. Written as DNA, the CDR3 is TGTGCCAGCAGTATCTCCGGACTGGACTATGGCTACACCTTC.